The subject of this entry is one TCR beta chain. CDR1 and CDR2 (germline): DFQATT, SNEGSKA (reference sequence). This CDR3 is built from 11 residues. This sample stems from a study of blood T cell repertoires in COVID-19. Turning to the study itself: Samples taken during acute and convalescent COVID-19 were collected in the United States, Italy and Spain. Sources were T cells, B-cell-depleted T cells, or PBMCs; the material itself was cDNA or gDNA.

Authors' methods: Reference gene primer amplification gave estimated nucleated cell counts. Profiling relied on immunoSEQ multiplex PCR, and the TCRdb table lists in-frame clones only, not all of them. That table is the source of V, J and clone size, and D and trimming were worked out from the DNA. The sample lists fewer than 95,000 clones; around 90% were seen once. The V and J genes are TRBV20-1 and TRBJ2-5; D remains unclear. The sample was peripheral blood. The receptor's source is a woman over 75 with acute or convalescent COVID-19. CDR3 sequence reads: CSPVLVETQYF. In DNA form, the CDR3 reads TGCAGCCCAGTTCTAGTTGAGACCCAGTACTTC.